The rows below give T cell receptor beta chains drawn from one sample of a study of T cells after posttransplantation cyclophosphamide. Only in-frame clones appear in the TCRdb table, and some are missing; sequencing was by immunoSEQ multiplex PCR. The sample lists tens of thousands of clones; almost 75% were seen once. Specimen: memory CD4+ T cells sorted from PBMCs. Receptor source: a woman aged 55-69 years in good health, CMV-negative, and a related stem cell transplant donor. The conserved cysteine and the conserved F or W are not part of the CDR3 here. Fields, in order: J gene, V gene, clone size, CDR3 protein. Not every row has a clone size; where given, it reads once, few, many or a size class.

J: TRBJ2-7
V: TRBV5-1
size: once
CDR3: ASSFFGYEQY

J: TRBJ1-1
V: TRBV11-2
size: NA
CDR3: ASSPRTDNTEAF

J: TRBJ2-7
V: TRBV2
size: NA
CDR3: ASTFDKQAKQY

J: TRBJ2-7
V: TRBV11-2
size: NA
CDR3: ASSLAAYEQY

J: TRBJ1-5
V: TRBV28
size: NA
CDR3: ASSLYSMSNQPQH

J: TRBJ1-4
V: TRBV7-2
size: NA
CDR3: ASSSRAGGREKLF

J: TRBJ1-5
V: TRBV28
size: medium-sized
CDR3: ASWGGAGQPQH

J: TRBJ1-1
V: TRBV5-6
size: NA
CDR3: ASSLVYSLTPTEAF

J: TRBJ2-7
V: TRBV7-9
size: NA
CDR3: ASSAGTGYEY

J: TRBJ2-1
V: TRBV27
size: NA
CDR3: ASSLRSGSSYNEQF

J: TRBJ1-2
V: TRBV6-6
size: NA
CDR3: ASSSGQGAGGYT

J: TRBJ1-5
V: TRBV6-5
size: few
CDR3: ASSFSSHQPQH

J: TRBJ1-1
V: TRBV28
size: NA
CDR3: ASSLRQPEAF

J: TRBJ1-2
V: TRBV7-2
size: NA
CDR3: ASSLKHPLGYT

J: TRBJ2-1
V: TRBV5-1
size: NA
CDR3: ASRQTSGRAGEQF

J: TRBJ2-3
V: TRBV11-3
size: NA
CDR3: ASSWSSAGGSTDTQY

J: TRBJ2-1
V: TRBV6-4
size: NA
CDR3: ASSLLAGDEQF

J: TRBJ1-2
V: TRBV7-3
size: NA
CDR3: ASSLTTGAQGWF

J: TRBJ1-4
V: TRBV6-1
size: few
CDR3: ASSASDTGGGGKLF

J: TRBJ2-7
V: TRBV4-1
size: NA
CDR3: ASSQVSFLSGTFSYEQY

J: TRBJ2-1
V: TRBV18
size: NA
CDR3: ASSPRYGDNEQF

J: TRBJ2-7
V: TRBV27
size: once
CDR3: ASSFRWGELYEQY

J: TRBJ1-5
V: TRBV4-1
size: NA
CDR3: ASSQRHRGRGEPQH

J: TRBJ2-1
V: TRBV5-1
size: NA
CDR3: ASSLGDSYNEQF

J: TRBJ2-2
V: TRBV7-3
size: few
CDR3: ASSEIAGANTGELF

J: TRBJ2-7
V: TRBV28
size: NA
CDR3: ASSSTGQAYEQY

J: TRBJ1-1
V: TRBV29-1
size: NA
CDR3: SSVVDTEAF

J: TRBJ2-4
V: TRBV5-6
size: NA
CDR3: ASSLRKNIQY

J: TRBJ1-6
V: TRBV11-1
size: NA
CDR3: ASSLDTQGRPLH

J: TRBJ2-7
V: TRBV5-1
size: NA
CDR3: ASSRGDSLYEQY

J: TRBJ2-1
V: TRBV5-1
size: NA
CDR3: ASSLGGTHGVDEQF

J: TRBJ2-7
V: TRBV6-5
size: NA
CDR3: ASSSSGTGTYEQY

J: TRBJ1-1
V: TRBV30
size: NA
CDR3: AWSAQANTEAF

J: TRBJ2-5
V: TRBV5-4
size: NA
CDR3: ASSPVGLETQY

J: TRBJ1-5
V: TRBV5-4
size: NA
CDR3: ASSLDRGDNQPQH

J: TRBJ1-6
V: TRBV16
size: NA
CDR3: ASSQSRQEPLH

J: TRBJ1-2
V: TRBV2
size: NA
CDR3: ASSGDRGYGYT

J: TRBJ2-7
V: TRBV11-3
size: NA
CDR3: ASSGAAALGEQY